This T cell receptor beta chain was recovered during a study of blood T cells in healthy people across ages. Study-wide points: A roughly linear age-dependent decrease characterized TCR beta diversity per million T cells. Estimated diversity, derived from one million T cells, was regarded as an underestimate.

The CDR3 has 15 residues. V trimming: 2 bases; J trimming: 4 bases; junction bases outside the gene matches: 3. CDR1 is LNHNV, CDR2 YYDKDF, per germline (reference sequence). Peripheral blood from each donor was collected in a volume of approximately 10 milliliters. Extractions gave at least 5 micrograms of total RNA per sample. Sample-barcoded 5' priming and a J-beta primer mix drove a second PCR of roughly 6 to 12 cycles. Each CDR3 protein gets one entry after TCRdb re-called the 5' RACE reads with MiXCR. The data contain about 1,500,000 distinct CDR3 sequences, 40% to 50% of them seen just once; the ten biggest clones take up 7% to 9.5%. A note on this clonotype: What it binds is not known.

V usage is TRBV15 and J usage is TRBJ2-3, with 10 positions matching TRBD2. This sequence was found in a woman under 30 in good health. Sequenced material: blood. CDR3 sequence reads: CATSRTAGGPDTQYF. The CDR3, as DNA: TGTGCCACCAGCAGAACAGCGGGGGGGCCAGATACGCAGTATTTT.